Reported below is one T cell receptor beta chain. Antigen unknown. This CDR3 is 14 amino acids long. V lost 7 bases and J 5 bases, leaving 17 bases between the germline ends. After constant-region reverse-primer amplification, full-length variable regions underwent semi-nested PCR with Nested Universal Primer A. TCRdb recomputed calls from the 5' RACE reads with MiXCR, one row per CDR3 protein. Here the sample spans 25,000 to 40,000 distinct CDR3 sequences, about a quarter being singletons. Broader study findings: Tumor memory CD4+ T cell TCR gene usage clustered with blood and lymph node memory CD4+ cells and lymph node naive CD4+ cells.

Purified naive CD4+ T cells were depleted of CD25+ Tregs. The TCR sequence derives from a female donor with breast cancer. The genes are TRBV12-3 or TRBV12-4 and TRBJ2-5; D gene uncertain. Material for sequencing was naive CD4+ T cells sorted from a lymph node. Subset: naive CD4+ T cells, CD4+CD45RA+CD25-. As DNA, the CDR3 is TGTGCCAGCACCCCTTCCCGGGCCTCGGAGACCCAGTACTTC. Its translation: CASTPSRASETQYF.